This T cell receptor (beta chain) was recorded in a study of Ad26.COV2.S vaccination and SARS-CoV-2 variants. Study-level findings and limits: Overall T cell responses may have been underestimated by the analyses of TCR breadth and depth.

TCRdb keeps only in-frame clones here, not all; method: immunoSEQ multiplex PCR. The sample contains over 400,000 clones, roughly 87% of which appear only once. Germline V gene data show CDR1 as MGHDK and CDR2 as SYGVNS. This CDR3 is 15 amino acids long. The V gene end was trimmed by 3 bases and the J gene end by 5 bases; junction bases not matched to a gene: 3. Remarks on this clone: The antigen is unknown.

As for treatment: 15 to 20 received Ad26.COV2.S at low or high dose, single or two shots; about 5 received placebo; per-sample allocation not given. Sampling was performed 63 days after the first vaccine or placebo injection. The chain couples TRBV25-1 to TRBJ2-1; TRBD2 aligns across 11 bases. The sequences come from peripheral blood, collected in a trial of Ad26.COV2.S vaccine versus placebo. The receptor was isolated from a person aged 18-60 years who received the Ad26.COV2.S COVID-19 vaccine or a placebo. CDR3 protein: CASSDGTSGDNEQFF. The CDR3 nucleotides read TGTGCCAGCAGTGACGGGACTAGCGGAGACAATGAGCAGTTCTTC.